These T cell receptor beta chains were read from a single sample in a study of cytomegalovirus exposure and HLA in healthy donors. Produced via immunoSEQ multiplex PCR; TCRdb's table is partial and in-frame only. This table holds around 99,000 clones, under 80% found once. Material: PBMCs. The origin of the receptors is a man aged 45-65 years in good health and CMV-seropositive. The CDR3 runs from the conserved cysteine through the conserved F or W. D genes are given only for firm matches. Not every row has a clone size; where given, it reads once, few, many or a size class.

d_call clone_size j_call v_call cdr3_aa cdr3_nt
TRBD1 - TRBJ2-2 TRBV30 CAWSVTRQGAIQNTGELFF TGTGCCTGGAGTGTTACAAGACAGGGGGCCATTCAGAACACCGGGGAGCTGTTTTTT
TRBD1 - TRBJ1-2 TRBV4-2 CASSEDRVTGYTF TGTGCCAGCAGCGAGGACAGGGTGACAGGCTACACCTTC
TRBD1 - TRBJ2-5 TRBV10-3 CAISESMGQGQETQYF TGTGCCATCAGTGAGTCGATGGGACAGGGACAAGAGACCCAGTACTTC
- - TRBJ1-2 TRBV7-3 CASSLRDNTF TGTGCCAGCAGCTTACGAGATAACACCTTC
TRBD2 - TRBJ2-5 TRBV2 CASQTSGGVPETQYF TGTGCCAGCCAGACTAGCGGGGGGGTTCCTGAGACCCAGTACTTC
- - TRBJ1-1 TRBV5-1 CASTAGGRGNSEAFF TGCGCCAGCACCGCTGGGGGCAGGGGAAATTCTGAAGCTTTCTTT
TRBD1 - TRBJ1-2 TRBV10-3 CAISEGQGANYGYPF TGTGCCATCAGTGAGGGACAGGGGGCGAACTATGGCTACCCCTTC
- once TRBJ1-6 TRBV21-1 CASSYREQPLHF TGTGCCAGCAGCTACCGGGAGCAACCCCTCCACTTT
- - TRBJ2-3 TRBV29-1 CSAYRDNTDTQYF TGCAGCGCCTACCGGGACAACACAGATACGCAGTATTTT
TRBD1 - TRBJ2-5 TRBV18 CASSPPDRGRETQYF TGTGCCAGCTCACCCCCAGACAGGGGGAGAGAGACCCAGTACTTC
- - TRBJ1-2 TRBV5-6 CASSLRSGEIYGYTF TGTGCCAGCAGCCTACGGTCCGGGGAGATCTATGGCTACACCTTC
- - TRBJ2-7 TRBV7-2 CASSLGGGPYEQYF TGTGCCAGCAGCTTAGGGGGCGGACCCTACGAGCAGTACTTC
- - TRBJ2-7 TRBV7-9 CASSRPDSYEQYF TGTGCCAGCAGCCGACCGGACAGCTACGAGCAGTACTTC
- - TRBJ1-2 TRBV5-1 CASSPDGGNYGYTF TGCGCCAGCAGCCCGGACGGGGGGAACTATGGCTACACCTTC
- - TRBJ1-4 TRBV30 CAWSPGGGTNEKLFF TGTGCCTGGAGCCCAGGTGGGGGGACTAATGAAAAACTGTTTTTT
TRBD1 - TRBJ2-6 TRBV30 CAWSARGGANVLTF TGTGCCTGGAGTGCCAGGGGGGGGGCCAACGTCCTGACTTTC
- - TRBJ2-5 TRBV10-1 CARGGQKGSKETQYF TGCGCCAGGGGGGGGCAGAAGGGGTCTAAAGAGACCCAGTACTTC
TRBD1 - TRBJ1-2 TRBV28 CASSSVIRGTGGTNYGYTF TGTGCCAGCAGTTCCGTCATCCGCGGGACAGGGGGGACTAACTATGGCTACACCTTC